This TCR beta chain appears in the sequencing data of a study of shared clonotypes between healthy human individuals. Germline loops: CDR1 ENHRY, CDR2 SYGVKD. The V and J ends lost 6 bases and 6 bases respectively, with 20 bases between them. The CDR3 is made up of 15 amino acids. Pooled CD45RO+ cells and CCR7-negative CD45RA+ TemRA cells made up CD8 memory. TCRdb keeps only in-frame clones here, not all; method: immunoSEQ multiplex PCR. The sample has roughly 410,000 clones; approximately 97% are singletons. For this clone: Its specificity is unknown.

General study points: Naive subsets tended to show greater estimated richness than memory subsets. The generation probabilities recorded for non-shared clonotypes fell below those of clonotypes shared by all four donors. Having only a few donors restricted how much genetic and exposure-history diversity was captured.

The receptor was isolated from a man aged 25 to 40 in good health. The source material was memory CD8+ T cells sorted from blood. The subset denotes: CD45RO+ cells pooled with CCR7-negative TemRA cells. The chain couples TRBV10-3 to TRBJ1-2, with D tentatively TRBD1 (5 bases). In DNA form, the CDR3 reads TGTGCCATCAGGCCCGAGGCAGGGATGAGGAATGGCTACACCTTC. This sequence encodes CAIRPEAGMRNGYTF.